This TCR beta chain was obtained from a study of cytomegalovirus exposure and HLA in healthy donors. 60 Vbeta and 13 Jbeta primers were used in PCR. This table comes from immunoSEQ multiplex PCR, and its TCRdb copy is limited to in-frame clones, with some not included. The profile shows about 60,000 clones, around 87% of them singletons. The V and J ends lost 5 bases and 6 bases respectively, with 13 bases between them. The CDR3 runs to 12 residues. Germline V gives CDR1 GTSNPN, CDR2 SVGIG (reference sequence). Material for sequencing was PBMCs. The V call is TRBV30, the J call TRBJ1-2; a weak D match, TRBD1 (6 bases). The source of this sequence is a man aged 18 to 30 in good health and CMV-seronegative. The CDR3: CAWGVSGDGYTF. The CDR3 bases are TGTGCCTGGGGGGTTTCAGGGGATGGCTACACCTTC. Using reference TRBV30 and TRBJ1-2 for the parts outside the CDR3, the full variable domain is SQTIHQWPATLVQPVGSPLSLECTVEGTSNPNLYWYRQAAGRGLQLLFYSVGIGQISSEVPQNLSASRPQDRQFILSSKKLLLSDSGFYLCAWGVSGDGYTFGSGTRLTVV.